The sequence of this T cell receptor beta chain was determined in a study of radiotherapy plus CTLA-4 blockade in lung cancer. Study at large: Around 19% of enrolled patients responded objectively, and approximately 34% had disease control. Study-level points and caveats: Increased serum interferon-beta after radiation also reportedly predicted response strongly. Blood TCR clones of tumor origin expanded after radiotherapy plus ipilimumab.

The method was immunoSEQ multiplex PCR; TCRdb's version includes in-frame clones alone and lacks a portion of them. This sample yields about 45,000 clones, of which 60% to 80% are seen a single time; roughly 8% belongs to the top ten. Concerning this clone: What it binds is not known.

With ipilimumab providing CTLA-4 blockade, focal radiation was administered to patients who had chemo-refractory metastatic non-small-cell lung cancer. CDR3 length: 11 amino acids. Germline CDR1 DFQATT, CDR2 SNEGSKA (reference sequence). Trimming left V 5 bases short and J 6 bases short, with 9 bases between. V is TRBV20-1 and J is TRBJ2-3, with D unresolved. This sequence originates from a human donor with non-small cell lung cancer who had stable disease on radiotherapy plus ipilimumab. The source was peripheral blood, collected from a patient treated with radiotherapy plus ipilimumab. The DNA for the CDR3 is TGCAGTGCTCTTAGAGGCGATACGCAGTATTTT. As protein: CSALRGDTQYF.